The 5 T cell receptor beta chains below were found in one sample sequenced in a study of somatic mutations in cytotoxic T cells in rheumatoid arthritis. Sequenced by immunoSEQ multiplex PCR; TCRdb stores in-frame clones only, minus some. The sample has 15,000 to 20,000 clones, over 65% seen once; the top ten hold roughly 4.5%. The sequenced sample consisted of CD8+ T cells sorted from blood. The receptors were sampled from an adult with rheumatoid arthritis.

This clone showed up just a few times. The chain links TRBV2 to TRBJ1-1; no firm D call. This CDR3 has 12 amino acids. The germline CDR1 and CDR2 sequences are SNHLY and FYNNEI. The ends were cut back, 8 bases at V and 4 bases at J, with 11 bases in the middle. This CDR3 is CASLEGVTEAFF. For the CDR3, the DNA is TGTGCCAGCTTGGAGGGAGTCACTGAAGCTTTCTTT.

The J gene is TRBJ1-1, the V gene TRBV7-9, with 7 positions matching TRBD1. Trimming took 5 bases from V and 4 from J; bases not matched to a gene: 13. Germline CDR1 is SEHNR and CDR2 is FQNEAQ (reference sequence). This CDR3 is built from 16 residues. This chain's CDR3 is CASSLTKTGRVTEAFF. The DNA of the CDR3 is TGTGCCAGCAGCCTAACTAAGACAGGGAGGGTCACTGAAGCTTTCTTT. The entire variable domain, with the rest obtained from reference TRBV7-9 and TRBJ1-1, is as follows: DTGVSQNPRHKITKRGQNVTFRCDPISEHNRLYWYRQTLGQGPEFLTYFQNEAQLEKSRLLSDRFSAERPKGSFSTLEIQRTEQGDSAMYLCASSLTKTGRVTEAFFGQGTRLTVV.

This clone has a handful of counts. The V and J genes are TRBV9 and TRBJ2-7; the match to TRBD2 covers 7 bases. Germline V lookup: CDR1 SGDLS, CDR2 YYNGEE. The CDR3 covers 14 residues. The J segment lost 4 bases and the V segment lost 3 bases, leaving 7 bases of the junction unmatched. CDR3 sequence reads: CASSGGTGGYEQYF. As DNA, the CDR3 is TGTGCCAGCAGCGGGGGAACCGGGGGGTACGAGCAGTACTTC.

The V call is TRBV7-9, the J call TRBJ2-7; D gene uncertain. V was shortened by 5 bases and J by 5 bases, with 10 bases between the two germline ends. Germline CDR1 and CDR2: SEHNR and FQNEAQ (reference sequence). The CDR3 spans 12 residues. For the CDR3, the DNA is TGTGCCAGCAGCCTTCCGGGTGACGAGCAGTACTTC. It specifies CASSLPGDEQYF.

The rearrangement joins TRBV7-6 to TRBJ1-5; D remains unclear. This CDR3 has 13 residues. Germline values: CDR1 SGHVS, CDR2 FNYEAQ. Trimming stripped 2 bases from V and 7 bases from J, with 9 bases between. DNA of the CDR3: TGTGCCAGCAGCTTATCAGCTAGCCAGCCCCAGCATTTT. As protein: CASSLSASQPQHF.